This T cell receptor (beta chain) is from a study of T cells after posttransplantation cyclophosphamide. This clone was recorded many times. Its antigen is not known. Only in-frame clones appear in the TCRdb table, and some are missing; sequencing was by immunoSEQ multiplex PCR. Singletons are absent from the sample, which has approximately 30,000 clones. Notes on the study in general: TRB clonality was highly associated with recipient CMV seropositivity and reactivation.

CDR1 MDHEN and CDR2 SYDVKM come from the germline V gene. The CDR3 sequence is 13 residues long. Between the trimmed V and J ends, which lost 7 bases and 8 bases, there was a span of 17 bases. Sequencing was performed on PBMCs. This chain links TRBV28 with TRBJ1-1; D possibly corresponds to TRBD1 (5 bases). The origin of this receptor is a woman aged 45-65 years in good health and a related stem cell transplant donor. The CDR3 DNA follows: TGTGCCAGCACAATACAGGCCCCGCGGGAAGCTTTCTTT. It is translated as CASTIQAPREAFF.